This T cell receptor (beta chain) came from a study of T cell changes during pregnancy in multiple sclerosis (dated by TCRdb to about 2019). A note on the overall study: Changes in the T cell repertoire over the course of pregnancy were examined in this study in women with multiple sclerosis.

Remarks on this clone: What this receptor recognizes is not known. Nothing much larger sits one base from this clone, and base qualities are not available.

The library was produced with the immunoSEQ multiplex PCR assay. TCRdb limited this immuneACCESS table to in-frame rearrangements with V and J called. A share of clones is missing; checked studies link under half to unresolved V genes, and the rest is unexplained. This sample is represented by roughly 40,000 clones; approximately 90% of them were singletons. 0.7% to 1% of the sample is taken by the ten largest. At the junction V is shortened by 0 bases and J by 5 bases; bases outside the gene matches: 10. According to the germline V gene, CDR1 reads SGHRS and CDR2 reads YFSETQ. The CDR3, from cysteine to phenylalanine, totals 16 residues. CDR3 DNA is the only sequence kept; it has 48 bases, read in frame from the first base.

Recombination joined TRBV5-1 with TRBJ2-5, and 7 bases in between align with TRBD1. The source material was CD4+ T cells from peripheral blood mononuclear cells, sampled before pregnancy. The sequence derives from a female donor with multiple sclerosis, enrolled in a pregnancy study. The CDR3 protein: CASSLAKTGIWETQYF. The DNA sequence is TGCGCCAGCAGCTTGGCCAAGACAGGGATATGGGAGACCCAGTACTTC.